This TCR beta chain stems from a study of control samples from healthy donors and cancer patients (TCRdb year 2020). The library came from the immunoSEQ multiplex PCR assay. In its TCRdb copy, this immuneACCESS table keeps in-frame sequences only and misses some clones. Where compared with another copy, unresolved V genes explain less than half of these, and the others have no known cause. For this sample there are 95,000 to 100,000 clones; more than 85% appear just once. In total, the top ten clones hold 7.8% of the sample. With respect to this clone: The antigen it recognizes is unknown. No much larger clonotype is one base removed from it; base qualities were not supplied.

The CDR3 numbers 16 residues from cysteine through phenylalanine. The CDR3 DNA has 48 bases and is translated from base 1. The germline V gene yields KGHSH for CDR1 and LQKENI for CDR2. V trim: 2 bases; J trim: 1 base; unmatched bases: 6. The sequence was collected from a man in his thirties or forties in good health. Sequenced material: blood. The chain uses TRBV18 and TRBJ2-5, with 8 bases in between that match TRBD2. The nucleotide sequence reads TGTGCCAGCTCACCAGTCCGGACTAGCTCCCAAGAGACCCAGTACTTC. This yields the protein CASSPVRTSSQETQYF. Reference TRBV18 and TRBJ2-5 genes cover what lies past the CDR3, so the full variable domain is NAGVMQNPRHLVRRRGQEARLRCSPMKGHSHVYWYRQLPEEGLKFMVYLQKENIIDESGMPKERFSAEFPKEGPSILRIQQVVRGDSAAYFCASSPVRTSSQETQYFGPGTRLLVL.